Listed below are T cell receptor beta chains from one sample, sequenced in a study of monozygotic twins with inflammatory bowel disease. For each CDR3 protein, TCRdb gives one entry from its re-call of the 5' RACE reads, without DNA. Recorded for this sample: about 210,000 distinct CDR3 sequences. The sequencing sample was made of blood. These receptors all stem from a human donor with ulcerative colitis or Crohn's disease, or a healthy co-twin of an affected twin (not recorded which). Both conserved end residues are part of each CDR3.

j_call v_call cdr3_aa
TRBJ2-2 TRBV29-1 CSVSGYTGELFF
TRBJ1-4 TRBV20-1 CSARDARAAEKLFF
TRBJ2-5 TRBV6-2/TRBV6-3 CASTSGTGAGRAQYF
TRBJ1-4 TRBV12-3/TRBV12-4 CASSPTDSIEKLFF
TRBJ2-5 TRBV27 CASKAGTGDWETQYF
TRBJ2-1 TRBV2 CASSEASTGPYNEQFF
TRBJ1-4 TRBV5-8 CASSLDLGGEKLFF
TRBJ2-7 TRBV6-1 CASSAAMDSPYEQYF
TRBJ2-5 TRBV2 CASSTTLAGGPETQYF
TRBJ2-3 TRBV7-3 CASSFSAAGDTQYF
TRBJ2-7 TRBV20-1 CSARDPGQGAYGEQYF
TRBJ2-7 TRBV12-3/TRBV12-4 CASSRIAGTASYEQYF
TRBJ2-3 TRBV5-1 CASSRSGSADTQYF
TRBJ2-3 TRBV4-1 CASSLSPGGADTQYF
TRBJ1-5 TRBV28 CASSLVQNQPQHF
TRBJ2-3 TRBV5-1 CASSLTEGGAGNTQYF
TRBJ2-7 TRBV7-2 CASSNRTSAYEQYF
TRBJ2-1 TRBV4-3 CASSQDRLAGGQTYNEQFF
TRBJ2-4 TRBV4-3 CASSQEGGADNIQYF
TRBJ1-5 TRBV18 CASSPRDDGNQPQHF
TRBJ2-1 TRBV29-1 CSVEGTGTSYNEQFF
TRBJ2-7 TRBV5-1 CASSLAASYEQYF
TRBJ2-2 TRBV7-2 CASSLQTAINTGELFF
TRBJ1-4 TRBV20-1 CSAAGQGFETNEKLFF
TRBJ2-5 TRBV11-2 CASSPGGRRLAGGQETQYF
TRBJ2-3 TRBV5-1 CASSLTIQIDTQYF
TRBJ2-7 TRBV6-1 CASSKLASSYEQYF
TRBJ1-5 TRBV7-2 CASSLGRSNQPQHF
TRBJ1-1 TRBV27 CASSPYNENTEAFF
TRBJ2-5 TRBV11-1 CASSLDPGLAGLQETQYF
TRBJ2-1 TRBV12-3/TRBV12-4 CASTPVENRVRYNEQFF
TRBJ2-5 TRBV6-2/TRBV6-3 CASIPTGGGETQYF
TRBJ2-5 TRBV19 CASSIVGTSLETQYF
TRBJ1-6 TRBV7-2 CASSVGTGGDSPLHF
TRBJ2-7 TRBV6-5 CASSYFLGSQYEQYF
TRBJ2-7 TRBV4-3 CASSLAGGSRSEQYF
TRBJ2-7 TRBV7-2 CASSQTGGREQYF
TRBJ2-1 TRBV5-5 CASSYPTPSSYNEQFF
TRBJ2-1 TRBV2 CASSGAPSGSGNEQFF
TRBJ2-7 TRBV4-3 CASSQLVGTAYEQYF
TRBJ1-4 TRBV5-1 CASSSPDSGNEKLFF
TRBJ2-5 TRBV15 CATSRVRAGGLRETQYF
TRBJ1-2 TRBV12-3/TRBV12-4 CASSLKDGYTF
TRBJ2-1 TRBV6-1 CASSRTGGFYNEQFF
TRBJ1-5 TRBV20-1 CSARWGAEQPQHF
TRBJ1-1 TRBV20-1 CSVGARGEFTEAFF
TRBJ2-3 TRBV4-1 CASSQGGRQGDTQYF
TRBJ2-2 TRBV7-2 CASSSTGLAGELFF
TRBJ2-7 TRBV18 CASSLGTGASYEQYF
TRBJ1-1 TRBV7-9 CASSLIGGEAFF
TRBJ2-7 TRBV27 CASSLNLREVSYEQYF
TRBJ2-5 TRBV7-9 CASSSPTYPETQYF
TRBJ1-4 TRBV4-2 CASSRYRGLVEKLFF
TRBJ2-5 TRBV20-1 CSASQVLQETQYF
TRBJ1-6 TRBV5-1 CASRGLSENSPLHF
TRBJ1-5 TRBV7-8 CASSLDREYSNQPQHF
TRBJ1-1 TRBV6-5 CASSYYTGTLLEAFF
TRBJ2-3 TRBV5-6 CASSPSGGGGDTQYF